These 32 T cell receptor beta chains were all obtained from the same sample, sequenced in a study of response to subunit inactivated influenza vaccine. TCRdb itself ran the RT-PCR reads through MiXCR, one entry per CDR3 protein. The data hold 500,000 to 600,000 distinct CDR3 sequences, with around 15% observed a single time. The sample here was PBMCs from blood, taken less than 13 days after vaccination. These receptors were collected from a man in his forties or fifties who received an inactivated influenza vaccine.

The chain carries TRBV7-2 and TRBJ2-4; 13 positions agree with TRBD2. CDR3 length: 14 residues. With V trimmed by 2 bases and J by 10 bases, 2 bases remained unmatched. CDR1 is SGHTA, CDR2 FQGNSA, per germline. This CDR3 is CASSLSLAGGIQYF. CDR3 in DNA: TGTGCCAGCAGCTTATCACTAGCGGGGGGGATTCAGTACTTC. The whole variable domain, remainder taken from reference TRBV7-2 and TRBJ2-4, is GAGVSQSPSNKVTEKGKDVELRCDPISGHTALYWYRQSLGQGLEFLIYFQGNSAPDKSGLPSDRFSAERTGGSVSTLTIQRTQQEDSAVYLCASSLSLAGGIQYFGAGTRLSVL.

This clonotype was detected only a few times. This sequence joins TRBV3-1 and TRBJ2-7; D is unresolved. Germline V gene data show CDR1 as LGHDT and CDR2 as YNNKEL (reference sequence). The germline V and J ends were trimmed by 1 base and 5 bases, with 6 bases remaining between them. This CDR3 contains 12 residues. The CDR3 bases are TGTGCCAGCAGCCAAGTCTCTAACGAGCAGTACTTC. Encoded protein: CASSQVSNEQYF.

The rearrangement uses TRBV6-2 or TRBV6-3 and TRBJ2-3, with TRBD2 identical over 14 bases. In germline, CDR1 is MNHEY, CDR2 SVGEGT. J gave up 11 bases and V 7 bases, and 11 bases lay outside the gene matches. CDR3 length: 15 amino acids. The DNA for the CDR3 is TGTGCCAGCACCCCCGGGGGACTAGCGGGAGTCGTGCAGTATTTT. Encoded protein: CASTPGGLAGVVQYF.

This clonotype was observed many times. This chain links TRBV7-2 with TRBJ2-3; no clear D gene. The CDR3 extends over 11 amino acids. CDR1 is SGHTA, CDR2 FQGNSA, per germline. The V gene lost 5 bases and the J gene lost 4 bases, with 4 bases spanning the gap. The CDR3: CASSQPDTQYF. DNA for the CDR3: TGTGCCAGCAGCCAACCAGATACGCAGTATTTT.

In its sample, this clonotype was seen a few times. J is TRBJ2-7 and V is TRBV9; D not resolved. The V end was cut by 1 base, the J end by 1 base, with 9 bases between. Germline loops: CDR1 SGDLS, CDR2 YYNGEE. The CDR3 contains 14 residues. CDR3 sequence (DNA): TGTGCCAGCAGCGTATCCCCACGATCCTACGAGCAGTACTTC. Amino acids: CASSVSPRSYEQYF.

At least ten counts were recorded for this clonotype. This rearrangement joins TRBV14 to TRBJ2-1, with 8 bases that match TRBD2. The CDR3 loop spans 15 amino acids. Germline lookup yields CDR1 SGHDN and CDR2 FVKESK. Losses at the gene ends were 4 bases for V and 2 bases for J; bases not matched to a gene: 4. CDR3: CASSPREGPYNEQFF. In nucleotides, the CDR3 is TGTGCCAGCAGCCCACGGGAGGGCCCCTACAATGAGCAGTTCTTC.

DNA for the CDR3: TGTGCCAGCGGGCCTAGCGGGAGTTTTAGGCAGGAGCAGTTCTTC. Translated, it gives CASGPSGSFRQEQFF. The chain combines TRBV7-9 with TRBJ2-1; 10 bases match TRBD2. Germline V gene sequence: CDR1 SEHNR, CDR2 FQNEAQ (reference sequence). With V trimmed by 8 bases and J by 10 bases, 14 bases remained unmatched. This CDR3 is built from 15 residues.

This clonotype was seen once. Being one base from a much bigger clone, this may be a read error. The V and J genes are TRBV19 and TRBJ1-5, with D maybe TRBD1 (6 bases). V gave up 10 bases and J gave up 10 bases, with 23 bases separating them. Germline CDR1 LNHDA, CDR2 SQIVND (reference sequence). The CDR3 spans 14 residues. CDR3 nucleotides: TGTGCCACCTCCTCGACAGGCGTGGGTCACCCCCAGCATTTT. This sequence encodes CATSSTGVGHPQHF.

The chain employs TRBV7-9 and TRBJ2-5; tentatively, D is TRBD1 (5 bases). Trimming took off 7 bases at V and 3 bases at J, with 15 bases between the two ends. CDR1 is SEHNR and CDR2 is FQNEAQ in the germline V gene (reference sequence). The CDR3 consists of 14 residues. The CDR3 is CASTPDVGEETQYF. DNA of the CDR3: TGTGCCAGCACCCCCGACGTAGGGGAAGAGACCCAGTACTTC.

The chain employs TRBV15 and TRBJ2-7; 8 nucleotides agree with TRBD2. Germline CDR1 and CDR2: LNHNV and YYDKDF (reference sequence). With V trimmed by 5 bases and J by 6 bases, 18 bases remained unmatched. The CDR3 length is 17 residues. The CDR3 nucleotides read TGTGCCACCAGCCGGGAGGGGATGGTAGCGAGTCTCTCCGAGCAGTACTTC. Translation: CATSREGMVASLSEQYF.

This clonotype was detected only a few times. The V gene is TRBV20-1, the J gene TRBJ2-1, with D tentatively TRBD1 (5 bases). Trimming shortened V by 6 bases and J by 4 bases, and 13 bases separated the two germline ends. This CDR3 comprises 13 residues. CDR1 and CDR2 from the germline V gene are DFQATT and SNEGSKA (reference sequence). CDR3 sequence: CSAQQVAYNEQFF. For the CDR3, the DNA is TGCAGTGCGCAACAGGTGGCGTACAATGAGCAGTTCTTC.

A few counts support this clonotype. The chain couples TRBV7-2 to TRBJ2-1, with TRBD1 identical over 8 bases. CDR3 length equals 15 residues. The trim removed 5 bases at V and 3 bases at J, leaving 6 bases unmatched. Germline CDR1 is SGHTA and CDR2 is FQGNSA. CDR3 sequence: CASSLGQGIYNEQFF. The CDR3 DNA follows: TGTGCCAGCAGCCTCGGACAGGGAATCTACAATGAGCAGTTCTTC.

The chain links TRBV28 to TRBJ2-7, with unresolved D. The CDR3 is 14 amino acids. Per the germline V gene, CDR1 is MDHEN and CDR2 is SYDVKM. V lost 3 bases to trimming and J lost 0 bases, with 9 bases between them. CDR3 sequence reads: CASSFNGLSYEQYF. In DNA form, the CDR3 reads TGTGCCAGCAGTTTTAACGGCCTCTCCTACGAGCAGTACTTC.

This clonotype occurred once. The chain has TRBV12-3 or TRBV12-4 and TRBJ2-7; TRBD1 agrees at 10 bases. The length of the CDR3 is 14 residues. V trimming: 5 bases; J trimming: 5 bases; junction bases outside the gene matches: 6. The CDR3 coding sequence is TGTGCCAGCAGTCCCGGACAGGGGGGTCACGAGCAGTACTTC. The encoded protein is CASSPGQGGHEQYF.

The gene calls are TRBV5-1 and TRBJ1-1; a weak D match, TRBD1 (5 bases). The germline V gene has CDR1 SGHRS and CDR2 YFSETQ. The CDR3 totals 15 residues. Trimming removed 0 bases at V and 1 base at J, with 10 bases between. The CDR3 sequence is CASSLASGRNTEAFF. CDR3 bases: TGCGCCAGCAGCTTGGCCTCAGGGAGGAACACTGAAGCTTTCTTT.

The V gene is TRBV12-3 or TRBV12-4, the J gene TRBJ2-1; 8 bases match TRBD2. The CDR3 spans 15 residues. The trim removed 3 bases at V and 8 bases at J, leaving 9 bases unmatched. The CDR3 DNA follows: TGTGCCAGCAGTTTCAGACTAGCGAGGACGTATGAGCAGTTCTTC. This gives the protein CASSFRLARTYEQFF.

There are a few counts of this clonotype. CDR3 sequence: CASSLTGDGNTIYF. The CDR3 coding sequence is TGCGCCAGCAGCCTCACAGGGGATGGAAACACCATATATTTT. J is TRBJ1-3 and V is TRBV5-1, with TRBD1 matching 7 bases. The CDR3 totals 14 residues. Germline CDR1 and CDR2: SGHRS and YFSETQ. The ends lost 4 bases at V and 3 bases at J; junction bases unmatched: 4.

The chain recombines TRBV5-5 with TRBJ2-2, with D possibly TRBD1 on 6 matching bases. V lost 3 bases and J 5 bases, leaving 14 bases between the germline ends. Germline V gives CDR1 SGHKS, CDR2 YYEKEE (reference sequence). This CDR3 region has 15 residues. Here the CDR3 DNA reads TGTGCCAGCAGCTCGACCCCCCAGGGGACCGGGGAGCTGTTTTTT. Translation gives CASSSTPQGTGELFF.

The genes are TRBV5-1 and TRBJ2-3; D is unresolved. V lost 0 bases, J lost 5 bases, and 10 bases lay in between. The germline V gene encodes CDR1 SGHRS and CDR2 YFSETQ. The CDR3 has 14 amino acids. Here the CDR3 DNA reads TGCGCCAGCAGCTTGGACAGAAAGGGAGATACGCAGTATTTT. Translating gives CASSLDRKGDTQYF.

The CDR3 DNA reads as TGCAGTGCTAGAGATCTAGGGAGCACAGATACGCAGTATTTT. Translation: CSARDLGSTDTQYF. The rearrangement joins TRBV20-1 to TRBJ2-3, with D hard to call. The CDR3 is 14 residues long. V was shortened by 0 bases and J by 0 bases, with 7 bases between the two germline ends. Germline CDR1 is DFQATT and CDR2 is SNEGSKA (reference sequence).

This clonotype was recorded many times. The chain combines TRBV15 with TRBJ2-7; TRBD1 might be the D (6 bases). CDR1 LNHNV and CDR2 YYDKDF come from the germline V gene (reference sequence). V gave up 0 bases and J gave up 2 bases, with 8 bases separating them. CDR3 length: 14 amino acids. The CDR3 DNA follows: TGTGCCACCAGCAGAGACAGGGGCCCCTACGAGCAGTACTTC. Translated: CATSRDRGPYEQYF. Looking up the rest from reference TRBV15 and TRBJ2-7 gives the full variable domain: DAMVIQNPRYQVTQFGKPVTLSCSQTLNHNVMYWYQQKSSQAPKLLFHYYDKDFNNEADTPDNFQSRRPNTSFCFLDIRSPGLGDTAMYLCATSRDRGPYEQYFGPGTRLTVT.

The rearrangement joins TRBV4-2 to TRBJ2-7; D is ambiguous. CDR3 length: 14 residues. V gave up 0 bases and J gave up 6 bases, with 12 bases separating them. Germline loops: CDR1 LGHNA, CDR2 YNFKEQ. CDR3 nucleotides: TGTGCCAGCAGCCAAGAGAACGGCGGACGCGAGCAGTACTTC. It codes for CASSQENGGREQYF.

A few counts support this clonotype. The CDR3 sequence is CASSLGWGRSKNIQYF. The CDR3 DNA is TGTGCCAGCAGCTTAGGTTGGGGTCGAAGCAAAAACATTCAGTACTTC. V usage is TRBV7-2 and J usage is TRBJ2-4, with D unresolved. This CDR3 region has 16 residues. Germline lookup yields CDR1 SGHTA and CDR2 FQGNSA. V was pared by 1 base and J by 3 bases, with 13 bases between. Together with reference TRBV7-2 and TRBJ2-4, the CDR3 gives the full variable domain: GAGVSQSPSNKVTEKGKDVELRCDPISGHTALYWYRQSLGQGLEFLIYFQGNSAPDKSGLPSDRFSAERTGGSVSTLTIQRTQQEDSAVYLCASSLGWGRSKNIQYFGAGTRLSVL.

This chain uses TRBV9 with TRBJ2-7, with TRBD1 identical over 10 bases. This CDR3 has 14 amino acids. Losses at the gene ends were 4 bases for V and 3 bases for J; bases not matched to a gene: 4. The germline CDR1 and CDR2 sequences are SGDLS and YYNGEE. CDR3: CASSIGTGVYEQYF. CDR3 bases: TGTGCCAGCAGCATCGGGACAGGGGTCTACGAGCAGTACTTC. The full variable domain, completed using reference TRBV9 and TRBJ2-7, is DSGVTQTPKHLITATGQRVTLRCSPRSGDLSVYWYQQSLDQGLQFLIQYYNGEERAKGNILERFSAQQFPDLHSELNLSSLELGDSALYFCASSIGTGVYEQYFGPGTRLTVT.

The chain joins TRBV28 to TRBJ1-3, with D hard to call. V dropped 4 bases and J dropped 1 base, with 8 bases sitting between them. The CDR3 has 14 residues. Germline V CDR1 and CDR2: MDHEN, SYDVKM. The CDR3 region is CASSWGMSGNTIYF. The CDR3 DNA follows: TGTGCCAGCAGTTGGGGAATGTCTGGAAACACCATATATTTT.

This clonotype occurred many times. The gene calls are TRBV29-1 and TRBJ2-7; D gene ambiguous. The CDR3 is made up of 12 amino acids. CDR1 and CDR2 from the germline V gene are SQVTM and ANQGSEA. Trimming cost V 5 bases and J 0 bases, with 8 bases left between them. The CDR3 region is CSVRPNSYEQYF. The DNA of the CDR3 is TGCAGCGTTCGGCCGAACTCCTACGAGCAGTACTTC.

The rearrangement links TRBV9 to TRBJ2-3; D unresolved. V was clipped by 4 bases and J by 5 bases, with 8 bases between them. The CDR3 has 12 residues. Germline CDR1 SGDLS, CDR2 YYNGEE. The CDR3 DNA is TGTGCCAGCAGCCCCCACAAAGATACGCAGTATTTT. Translation: CASSPHKDTQYF. The variable domain in full, with the rest retrieved from reference TRBV9 and TRBJ2-3, is DSGVTQTPKHLITATGQRVTLRCSPRSGDLSVYWYQQSLDQGLQFLIQYYNGEERAKGNILERFSAQQFPDLHSELNLSSLELGDSALYFCASSPHKDTQYFGPGTRLTVL.

This clonotype was detected a few times. The chain links TRBV28 to TRBJ1-5; 7 bases agree with TRBD1. J was trimmed by 2 bases and V by 6 bases; bases with no gene match: 13. The germline V gene encodes CDR1 MDHEN and CDR2 SYDVKM. There are 17 residues in the CDR3. CDR3 amino acids: CASRPGDTGVRNQPQHF. CDR3 DNA sequence: TGTGCCAGCAGACCGGGGGACACAGGGGTACGCAATCAGCCCCAGCATTTT.

In its sample, this clonotype was seen a few times. The J gene is TRBJ2-1, the V gene TRBV6-2 or TRBV6-3, with 8 bases that match TRBD2. The trim removed 6 bases at V and 3 bases at J, leaving 7 bases unmatched. The CDR3 extends over 15 amino acids. Germline V gene lookup returns CDR1 MNHEY and CDR2 SVGEGT. CDR3 nucleotides: TGTGCCAGCAGCCTACTAGCGGCGATCTACAATGAGCAGTTCTTC. Residues: CASSLLAAIYNEQFF.

In its sample, this clonotype was seen a few times. This chain joins TRBV5-1 and TRBJ1-2; 10 bases align to TRBD1. This CDR3 has 14 amino acids. With 4 bases clipped from V and 6 bases from J, the junction kept 6 bases outside the gene matches. Germline-derived CDR1 and CDR2 are SGHRS and YFSETQ. The CDR3 nucleotides read TGCGCCAGCAGCATTGACAGGGGGCAAAATGGCTACACCTTC. It yields the protein CASSIDRGQNGYTF.

This clonotype has only a few counts. This chain joins TRBV20-1 and TRBJ1-1; D possibly corresponds to TRBD1 (5 bases). Trimming removed 0 bases from V and 6 bases from J, with 14 bases in between. Germline loops: CDR1 DFQATT, CDR2 SNEGSKA (reference sequence). The CDR3 spans 14 residues. The CDR3, as DNA: TGCAGTGCTAGAGATCTAAGGGGACGTTCTGAAGCTTTCTTT. This sequence encodes CSARDLRGRSEAFF.

V and J are TRBV20-1 and TRBJ2-7; D is unclear. The CDR3 spans 13 residues. Germline V gives CDR1 DFQATT, CDR2 SNEGSKA (reference sequence). The DNA of the CDR3 is TGCAGAGCACACGAACCGAGCTCCTACGAGCAGTACTTC. Translation gives CRAHEPSSYEQYF.